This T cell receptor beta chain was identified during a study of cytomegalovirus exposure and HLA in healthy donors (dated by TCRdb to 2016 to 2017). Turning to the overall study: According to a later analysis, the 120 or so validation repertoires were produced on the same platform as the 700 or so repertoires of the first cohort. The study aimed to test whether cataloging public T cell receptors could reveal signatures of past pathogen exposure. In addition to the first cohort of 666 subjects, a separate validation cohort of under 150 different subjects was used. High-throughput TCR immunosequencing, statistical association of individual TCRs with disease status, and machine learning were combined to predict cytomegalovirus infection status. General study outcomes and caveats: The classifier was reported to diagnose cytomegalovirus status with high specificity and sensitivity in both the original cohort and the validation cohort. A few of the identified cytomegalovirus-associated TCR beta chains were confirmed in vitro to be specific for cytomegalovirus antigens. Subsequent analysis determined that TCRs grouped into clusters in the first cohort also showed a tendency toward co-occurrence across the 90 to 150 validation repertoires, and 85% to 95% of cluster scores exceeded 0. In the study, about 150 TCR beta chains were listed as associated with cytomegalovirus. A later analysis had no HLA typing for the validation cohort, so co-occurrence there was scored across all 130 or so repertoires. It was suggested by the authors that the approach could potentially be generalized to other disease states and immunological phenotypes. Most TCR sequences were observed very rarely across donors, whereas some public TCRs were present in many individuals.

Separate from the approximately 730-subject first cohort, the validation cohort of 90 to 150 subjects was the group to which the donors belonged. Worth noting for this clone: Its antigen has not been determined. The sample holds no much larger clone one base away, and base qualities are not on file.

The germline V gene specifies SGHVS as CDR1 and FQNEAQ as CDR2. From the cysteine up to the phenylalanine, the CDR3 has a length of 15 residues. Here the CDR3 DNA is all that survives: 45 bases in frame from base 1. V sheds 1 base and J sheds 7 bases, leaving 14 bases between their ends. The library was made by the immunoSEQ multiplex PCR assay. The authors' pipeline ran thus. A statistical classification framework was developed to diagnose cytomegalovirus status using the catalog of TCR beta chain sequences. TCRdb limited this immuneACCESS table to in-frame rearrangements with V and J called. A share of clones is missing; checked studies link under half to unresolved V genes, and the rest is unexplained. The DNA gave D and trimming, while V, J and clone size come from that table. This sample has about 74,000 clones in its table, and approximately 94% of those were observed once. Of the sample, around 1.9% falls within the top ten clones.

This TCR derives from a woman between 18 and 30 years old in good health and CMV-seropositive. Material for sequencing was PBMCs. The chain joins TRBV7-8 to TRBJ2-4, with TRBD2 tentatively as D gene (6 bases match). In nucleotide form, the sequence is TGTGCCAGCAGCTTAGGGGCGGGGTCCCGGAACATTCAGTACTTC. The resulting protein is CASSLGAGSRNIQYF.